The present entry profiles one T cell receptor (beta chain) with its context. This record comes from a study of blood T cell repertoires in COVID-19. Study-wide background: In each case, the material was cDNA or gDNA derived from T cells, B-cell-depleted T cells, or PBMCs.

Only in-frame clones appear in the TCRdb table, and some are missing; sequencing was by immunoSEQ multiplex PCR. The sample records around 380,000 clones, around 87% being singletons. Researchers sorted participants into cohorts using their self-reported clinical history. The receptor comes from a man aged 30 to 45 who had recovered from COVID-19. The sample was PBMCs or T cells enriched from blood (not recorded which).

DNA of the CDR3: TGCGCCAGCAGCTCCCCCGGGGGAGACTTTTATAACTATGGCTACACCTTC. Translated, it gives CASSSPGGDFYNYGYTF. The chain joins TRBV5-1 to TRBJ1-2; D may be TRBD1 (5 bases). Trimming took 3 bases from V and 1 from J, leaving 19 bases between them. The CDR3 runs to 17 residues. Germline V gives CDR1 SGHRS, CDR2 YFSETQ. Complete variable domain (other parts from reference TRBV5-1 and TRBJ1-2): KAGVTQTPRYLIKTRGQQVTLSCSPISGHRSVSWYQQTPGQGLQFLFEYFSETQRNKGNFPGRFSGRQFSNSRSEMNVSTLELGDSALYLCASSSPGGDFYNYGYTFGSGTRLTVV.